This T cell receptor (beta chain) was sequenced in a study of T cells expressing NK-cell markers. The study, taken as a whole, reports: In a handful of donors, dominant clonotypes made up about 28.3-65% of CD3+CD56-NKG2C+ cells.

On this clonotype: The antigen remains undetermined.

The authors made TCR beta cDNA libraries by 5'RACE template switching. This switching added a universal primer site and UMIs. TCRdb reanalyzed the 5' RACE reads, giving one entry per CDR3 protein sequence and no DNA. This sample contains over 100,000 distinct CDR3 sequences. CDR3 size: 12 residues. CDR1 MDHEN and CDR2 SYDVKM come from the germline V gene. The sequenced sample was blood T cells: a sorted CD56 or NKG2C T cell subset, CD4+ or CD8+ T cells, or bulk PBMC T cells (not recorded which). This clonotype originated in a woman between 18 and 70 years old in good health. This chain uses TRBV28 with TRBJ2-7; TCRdb gives TRBD1 as the D gene, but with no DNA this cannot be confirmed. CDR3 sequence reads: CASRYGTYEQYF.